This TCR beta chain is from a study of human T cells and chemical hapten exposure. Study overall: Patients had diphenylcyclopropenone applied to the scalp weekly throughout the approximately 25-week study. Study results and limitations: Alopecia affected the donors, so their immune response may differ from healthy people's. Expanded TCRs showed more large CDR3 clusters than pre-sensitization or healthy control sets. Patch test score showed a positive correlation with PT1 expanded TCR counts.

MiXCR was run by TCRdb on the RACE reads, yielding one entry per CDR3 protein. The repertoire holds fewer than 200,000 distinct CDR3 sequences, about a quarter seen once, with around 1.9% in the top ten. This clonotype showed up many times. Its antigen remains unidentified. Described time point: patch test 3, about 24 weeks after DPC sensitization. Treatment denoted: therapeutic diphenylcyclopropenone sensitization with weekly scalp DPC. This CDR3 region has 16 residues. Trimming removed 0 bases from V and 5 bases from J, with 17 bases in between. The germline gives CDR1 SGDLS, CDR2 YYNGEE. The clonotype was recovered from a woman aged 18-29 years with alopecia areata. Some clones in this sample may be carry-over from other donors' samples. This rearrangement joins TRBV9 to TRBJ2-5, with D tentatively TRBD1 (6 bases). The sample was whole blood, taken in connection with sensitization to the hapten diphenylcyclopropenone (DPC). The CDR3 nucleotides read TGTGCCAGCAGCGTAGCTCCAGGGGTCGGGTCGGAGACCCAGTACTTC. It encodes CASSVAPGVGSETQYF.